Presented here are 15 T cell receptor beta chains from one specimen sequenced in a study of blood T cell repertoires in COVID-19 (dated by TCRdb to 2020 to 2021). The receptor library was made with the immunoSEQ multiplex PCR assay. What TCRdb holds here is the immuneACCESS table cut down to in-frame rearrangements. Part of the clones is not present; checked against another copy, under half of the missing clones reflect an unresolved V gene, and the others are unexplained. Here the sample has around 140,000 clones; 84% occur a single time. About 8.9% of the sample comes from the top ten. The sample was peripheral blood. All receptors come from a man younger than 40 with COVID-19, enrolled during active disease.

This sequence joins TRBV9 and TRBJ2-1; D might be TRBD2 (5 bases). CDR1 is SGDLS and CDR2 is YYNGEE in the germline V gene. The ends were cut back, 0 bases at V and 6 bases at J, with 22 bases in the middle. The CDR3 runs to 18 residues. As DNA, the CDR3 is TGTGCCAGCAGCGTAGGGCCGACGGGGAGACACGGGCTCAATGAGCAGTTCTTC. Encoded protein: CASSVGPTGRHGLNEQFF.

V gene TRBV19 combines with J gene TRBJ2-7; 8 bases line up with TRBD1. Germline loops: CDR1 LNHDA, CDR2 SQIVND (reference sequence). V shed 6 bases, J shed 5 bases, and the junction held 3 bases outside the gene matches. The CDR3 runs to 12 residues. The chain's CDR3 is CASSATGDEQYF. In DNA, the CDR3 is TGTGCCAGTAGCGCGACAGGGGACGAGCAGTACTTC.

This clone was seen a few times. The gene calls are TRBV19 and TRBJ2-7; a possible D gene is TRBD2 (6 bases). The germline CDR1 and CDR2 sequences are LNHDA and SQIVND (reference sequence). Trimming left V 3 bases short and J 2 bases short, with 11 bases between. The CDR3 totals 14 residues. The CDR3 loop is CASSMRRDAYEQYF. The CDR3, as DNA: TGTGCCAGTAGTATGAGGCGGGACGCCTACGAGCAGTACTTC.

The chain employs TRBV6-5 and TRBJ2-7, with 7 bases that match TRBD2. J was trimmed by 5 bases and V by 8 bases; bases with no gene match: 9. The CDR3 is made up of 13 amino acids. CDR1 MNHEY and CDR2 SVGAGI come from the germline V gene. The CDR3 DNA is TGTGCCAGCTTCTCCCCTCGGGGGGACGAGCAGTACTTC. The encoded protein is CASFSPRGDEQYF.

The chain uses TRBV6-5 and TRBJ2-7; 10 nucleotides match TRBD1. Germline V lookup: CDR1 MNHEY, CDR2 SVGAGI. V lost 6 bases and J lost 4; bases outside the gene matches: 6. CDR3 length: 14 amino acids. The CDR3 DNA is TGTGCCAGCAGAGCCGACAGGGGGCCTTACGAGCAGTACTTC. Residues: CASRADRGPYEQYF.

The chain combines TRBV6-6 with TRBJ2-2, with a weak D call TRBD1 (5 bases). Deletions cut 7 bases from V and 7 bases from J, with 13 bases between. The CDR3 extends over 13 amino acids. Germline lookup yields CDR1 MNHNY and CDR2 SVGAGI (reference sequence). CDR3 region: CASKWGAGGELFF. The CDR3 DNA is TGTGCCAGCAAGTGGGGCGCCGGCGGGGAGCTGTTTTTT.

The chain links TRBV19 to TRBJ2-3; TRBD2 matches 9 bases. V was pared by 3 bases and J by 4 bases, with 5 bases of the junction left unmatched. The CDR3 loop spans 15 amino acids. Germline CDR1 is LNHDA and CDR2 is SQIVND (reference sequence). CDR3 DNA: TGTGCCAGTAGTATGGGACTAGCCGGTGCAGATACGCAGTATTTT. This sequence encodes CASSMGLAGADTQYF.

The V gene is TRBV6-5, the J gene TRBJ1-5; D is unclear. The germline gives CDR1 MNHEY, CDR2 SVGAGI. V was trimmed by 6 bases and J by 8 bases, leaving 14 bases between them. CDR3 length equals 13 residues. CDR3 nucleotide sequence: TGTGCCAGCAGAGAGGTACTATATGAGCCCCAGCATTTT. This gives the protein CASREVLYEPQHF.

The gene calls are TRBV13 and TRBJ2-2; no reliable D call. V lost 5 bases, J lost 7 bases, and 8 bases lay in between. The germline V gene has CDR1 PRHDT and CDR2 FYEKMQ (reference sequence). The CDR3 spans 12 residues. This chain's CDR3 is CASSPSYGELFF. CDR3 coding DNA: TGTGCCAGCAGCCCGTCGTACGGGGAGCTGTTTTTT.

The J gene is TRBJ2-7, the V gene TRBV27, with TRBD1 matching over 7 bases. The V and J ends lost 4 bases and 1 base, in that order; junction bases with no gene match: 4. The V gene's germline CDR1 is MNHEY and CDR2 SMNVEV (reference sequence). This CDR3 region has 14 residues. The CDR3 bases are TGTGCCAGCAGTTCCAGGACAGGATCCTACGAGCAGTACTTC. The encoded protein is CASSSRTGSYEQYF.

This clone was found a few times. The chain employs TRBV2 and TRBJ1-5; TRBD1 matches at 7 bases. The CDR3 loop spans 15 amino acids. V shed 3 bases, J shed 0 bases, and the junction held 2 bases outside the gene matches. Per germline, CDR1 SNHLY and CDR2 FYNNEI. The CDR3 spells CASSDQGGSNQPQHF. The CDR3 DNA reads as TGTGCCAGCAGTGATCAGGGGGGTAGCAATCAGCCCCAGCATTTT.

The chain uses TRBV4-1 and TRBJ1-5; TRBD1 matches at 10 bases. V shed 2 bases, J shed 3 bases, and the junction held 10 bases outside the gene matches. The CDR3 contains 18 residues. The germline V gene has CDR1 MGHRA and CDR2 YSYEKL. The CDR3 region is CASSQRGGDRGHNQPQHF. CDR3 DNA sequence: TGCGCCAGCAGCCAAAGGGGGGGGGACAGGGGTCACAATCAGCCCCAGCATTTT.

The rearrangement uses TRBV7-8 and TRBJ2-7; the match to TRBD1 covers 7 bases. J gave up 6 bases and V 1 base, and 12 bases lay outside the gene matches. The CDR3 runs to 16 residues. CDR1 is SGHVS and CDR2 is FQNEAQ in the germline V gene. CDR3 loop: CASSLGTGTATGEQYF. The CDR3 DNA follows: TGTGCCAGCAGCTTAGGCACCGGGACAGCCACGGGCGAGCAGTACTTC.

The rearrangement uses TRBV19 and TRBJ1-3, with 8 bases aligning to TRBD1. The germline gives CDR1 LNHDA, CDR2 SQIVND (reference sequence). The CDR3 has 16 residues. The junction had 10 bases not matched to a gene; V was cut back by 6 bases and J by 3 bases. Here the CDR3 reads CASSQLSTGGGNTIYF. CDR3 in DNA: TGTGCCAGTAGCCAACTATCAACAGGGGGTGGAAACACCATATATTTT.

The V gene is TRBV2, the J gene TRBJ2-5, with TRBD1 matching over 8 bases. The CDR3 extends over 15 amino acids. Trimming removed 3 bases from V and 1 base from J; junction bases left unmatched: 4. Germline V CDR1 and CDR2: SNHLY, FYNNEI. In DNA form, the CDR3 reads TGTGCCAGCAGTGAGGACAGGGCAACCCAAGAGACCCAGTACTTC. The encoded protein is CASSEDRATQETQYF. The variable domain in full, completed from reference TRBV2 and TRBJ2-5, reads EPEVTQTPSHQVTQMGQEVILRCVPISNHLYFYWYRQILGQKVEFLVSFYNNEISEKSEIFDDQFSVERPDGSNFTLKIRSTKLEDSAMYFCASSEDRATQETQYFGPGTRLLVL.